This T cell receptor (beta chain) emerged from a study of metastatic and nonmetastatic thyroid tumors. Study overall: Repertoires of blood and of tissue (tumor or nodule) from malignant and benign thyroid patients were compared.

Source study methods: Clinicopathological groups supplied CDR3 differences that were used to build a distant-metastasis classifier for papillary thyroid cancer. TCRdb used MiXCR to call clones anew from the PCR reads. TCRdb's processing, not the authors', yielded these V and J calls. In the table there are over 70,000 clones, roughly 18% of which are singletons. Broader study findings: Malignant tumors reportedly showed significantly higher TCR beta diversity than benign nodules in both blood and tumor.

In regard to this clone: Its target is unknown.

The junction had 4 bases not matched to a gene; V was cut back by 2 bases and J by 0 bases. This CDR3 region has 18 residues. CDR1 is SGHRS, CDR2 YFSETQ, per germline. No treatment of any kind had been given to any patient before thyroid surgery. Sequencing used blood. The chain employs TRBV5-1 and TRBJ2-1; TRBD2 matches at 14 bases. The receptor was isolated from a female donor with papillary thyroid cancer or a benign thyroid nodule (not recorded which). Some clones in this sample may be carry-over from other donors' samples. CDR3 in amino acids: CASSFWGLAGASYNEQFF. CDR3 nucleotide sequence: TGCGCCAGCAGCTTCTGGGGACTAGCGGGGGCCTCCTACAATGAGCAGTTCTTC. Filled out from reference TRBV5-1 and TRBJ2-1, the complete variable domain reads KAGVTQTPRYLIKTRGQQVTLSCSPISGHRSVSWYQQTPGQGLQFLFEYFSETQRNKGNFPGRFSGRQFSNSRSEMNVSTLELGDSALYLCASSFWGLAGASYNEQFFGPGTRLTVL.